Sequencing of this TCR beta chain was carried out in a study of CD8 T cells in Susac syndrome (dated by TCRdb to between 2018 and 2020). In the study overall: Of the Susac syndrome patients who were sequenced, six had clinically active disease and roughly eight were in clinical remission. Susac syndrome patients were therapy-naive, on corticosteroids (some also receiving IVIg), or on IVIg alone at blood withdrawal. Whether CD8+ T cell activation and differentiation in Susac syndrome was antigen driven was tested using repertoire sequencing.

RNA was extracted using the RNeasy kit, and roughly 0.45 to 1 ug of the RNA was reverse transcribed with random hexamers. The immunoSEQ multiplex PCR assay, covering 54 Vbeta and 13 Jbeta segments, was used to amplify TCR beta CDR3 regions. PCR amplification bias was corrected by using a synthetic template baseline for primer optimization and computational correction. As for how the authors treated the data: Reads were assigned to V, D and J genes according to IMGT and analyzed in immunoSEQ Analyzer, with only productive sequences retained. Clonality was calculated as one minus the Shannon entropy normalized by log2 of the number of productive unique sequences. For each patient and control, public and private clones were evaluated among the 100 most prevalent clones. Susac-specific clones were defined as absent from healthy and MS cohorts, over a thousand published viral clones and other ImmuneACCESS disease sequences. TCRdb ran its own pipeline on the public reads, namely fastp trimming at Q25 and MiXCR clone calling, and kept in-frame beta chains. Every entry covers one CDR3 protein and lists the most common genes and DNA from its rows. These V and J calls derive from TCRdb rather than the authors' analysis. The sample records roughly 100,000 distinct CDR3 sequences, about 95% of which are singletons. The top ten hold roughly 0.3% of the sample.

Overall results and qualifications from the work: The number of individuals in the TCR sequencing and HLA analysis was recognized as being relatively small. In the CD4+ T cell repertoire of Susac syndrome patients, clonal expansion was not detected.

Peripheral blood CD8+ and CD4+ T cells from healthy donors, Susac syndrome patients and multiple sclerosis patients were profiled by high-throughput TCR beta sequencing. Susac syndrome patients met recently defined diagnostic criteria for definite or probable disease. Bulk CD8+ and CD4+ T cells were purified by magnetic negative isolation, while CD8+ TEMRA cells were enriched using FACS. Blood was drawn into EDTA tubes, processed within 24 hours, and PBMCs were isolated by density gradient centrifugation. PBMCs intended for TCR sequencing were cryopreserved in liquid nitrogen and thawed later in a water bath at 37 degrees C. Purity of sorted or isolated CD4+, CD8+ and CD8+ TEMRA cells was at least 90%. Details on this clonotype: What antigen it recognizes has not been identified. The record has no base qualities; no much larger clone is one base away.

As encoded in the germline V gene (reference sequence), CDR1 is SGHNT while CDR2 is YYREEE. The CDR3, from cysteine to phenylalanine, totals 12 residues. Of the read, only the CDR3 DNA is kept; its 36 bases are in frame from base 1. V is pared back by 4 bases and J by 5 bases, with 9 bases lying between the germline termini. This clonotype originated in a human donor with Susac syndrome. The receptor chain draws on TRBV5-4 and TRBJ1-2, with the D gene call left open. The sequencing input was CD4+ T cells from PBMCs. The base sequence is TGTGCCAGCAGCCTAGCAAGATATGGCTACACCTTC. Its amino acids are CASSLARYGYTF.